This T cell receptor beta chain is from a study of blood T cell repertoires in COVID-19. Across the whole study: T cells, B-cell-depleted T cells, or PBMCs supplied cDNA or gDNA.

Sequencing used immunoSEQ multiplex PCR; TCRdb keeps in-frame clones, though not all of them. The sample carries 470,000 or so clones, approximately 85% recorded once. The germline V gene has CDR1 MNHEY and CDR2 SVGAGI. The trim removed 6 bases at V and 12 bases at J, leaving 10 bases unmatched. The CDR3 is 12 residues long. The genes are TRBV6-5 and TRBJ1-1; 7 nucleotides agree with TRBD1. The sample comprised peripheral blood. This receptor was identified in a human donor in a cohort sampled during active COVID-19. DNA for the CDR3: TGTGCCAGCAGAATGGGGACAGTGGGAACTTTCTTT. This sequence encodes CASRMGTVGTFF.